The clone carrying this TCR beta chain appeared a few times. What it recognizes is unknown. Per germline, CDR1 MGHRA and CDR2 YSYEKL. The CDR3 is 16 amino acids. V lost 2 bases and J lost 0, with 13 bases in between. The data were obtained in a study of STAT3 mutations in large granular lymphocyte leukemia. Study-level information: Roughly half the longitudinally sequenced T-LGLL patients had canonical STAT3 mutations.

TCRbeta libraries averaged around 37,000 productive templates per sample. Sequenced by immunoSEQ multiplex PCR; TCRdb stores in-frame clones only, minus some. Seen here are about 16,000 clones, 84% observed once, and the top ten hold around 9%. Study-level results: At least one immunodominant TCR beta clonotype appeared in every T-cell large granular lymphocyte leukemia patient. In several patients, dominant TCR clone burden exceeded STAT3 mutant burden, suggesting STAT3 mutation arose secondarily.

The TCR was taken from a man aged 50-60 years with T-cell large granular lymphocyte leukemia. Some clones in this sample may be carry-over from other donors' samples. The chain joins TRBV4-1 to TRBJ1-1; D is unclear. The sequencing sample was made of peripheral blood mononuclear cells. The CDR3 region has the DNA TGCGCCAGCAGCCAACTCGGTTTAGGGATGAACACTGAAGCTTTCTTT. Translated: CASSQLGLGMNTEAFF.